The entry that follows covers one TCR beta chain sequence. Coverage ceases 3 residues before the CDR3 finishes, and the germline J gene fills in the end. Trimming removed 5 bases at V and 2 bases at J, with 9 bases between. The CDR3 spans 13 residues. The germline CDR1 and CDR2 sequences are MNHEY and SVGEGT. These data are taken from a study of T cells in women clearing cervical HPV infection. As for the study in general: Controls were women whose single incident HPV16 infection cleared within 12 months without precancer or cancer. Blood came at first lesion visit for cases, post-clearance for controls. With HLA typing for only a few women, HLA confounding remains possible.

Sequencing was performed with immunoSEQ multiplex PCR; in TCRdb, only in-frame clones are kept and a portion is missing. The repertoire shows approximately 41,000 clones; the top ten hold 7.6%. The receptor was isolated from a woman between 18 and 75 years old with a cervical HPV16 infection that either progressed to CIN3+ or cleared (not recorded which). The chain combines TRBV6-2 or TRBV6-3 with TRBJ1-1; no definite D call. The specimen sequenced was blood buffy coat. CDR3 amino acids: CASSITANTEAFF. The part of the CDR3 DNA that was read is TGTGCCAGCAGTATAACAGCAAACACTGAA.